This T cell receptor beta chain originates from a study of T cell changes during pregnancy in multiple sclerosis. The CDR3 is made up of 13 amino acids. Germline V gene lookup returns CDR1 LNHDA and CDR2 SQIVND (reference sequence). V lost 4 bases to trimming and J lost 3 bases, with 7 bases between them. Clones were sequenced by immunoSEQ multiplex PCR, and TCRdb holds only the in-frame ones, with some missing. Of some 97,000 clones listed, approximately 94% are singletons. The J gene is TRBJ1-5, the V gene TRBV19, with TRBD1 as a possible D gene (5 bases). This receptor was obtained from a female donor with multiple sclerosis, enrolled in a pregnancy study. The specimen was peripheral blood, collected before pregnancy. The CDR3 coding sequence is TGTGCCAGTAGTACAGGGAACAATCAGCCCCAGCATTTT. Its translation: CASSTGNNQPQHF.